This TCR beta chain was documented in a study of shared clonotypes between healthy human individuals. The J segment lost 1 base and the V segment lost 4 bases, leaving 10 bases of the junction unmatched. CDR1 is MGHDK and CDR2 is SYGVNS in the germline V gene. This CDR3 is built from 16 residues. The unsorted samples had some 83 million PBMCs used for genomic DNA. This clone was observed many times. The antigen is not known. Genomic DNA from each subset was divided evenly over several immunoSEQ plates. Bulk PBMC genomic DNA spanned ten immunoSEQ deep plates. TCRdb's table, derived via immunoSEQ multiplex PCR, lists solely in-frame clones and lacks some. The sample includes around 500,000 clones, around 73% of them seen just once. The study's findings and limits: Read depth was anticipated to influence clonotype sharing among donors.

The V and J genes are TRBV25-1 and TRBJ2-7, with 7 bases matching TRBD2. The receptor's source is a woman in her thirties or forties in good health. Some clones in this sample may be carry-over from other donors' samples. The sequencing sample was made of PBMCs. CDR3 in amino acids: CASSAGSGYLSYEQYF. CDR3 coding DNA: TGTGCCAGCAGTGCCGGTAGCGGGTACCTTTCCTACGAGCAGTACTTC.